What follows describes a single T cell receptor beta chain. The data are from a study of blood T cell repertoires in COVID-19. Study details: Nucleic acid was either cDNA or gDNA, and it came from T cells, B-cell-depleted T cells, or PBMCs.

The data were produced by immunoSEQ multiplex PCR, yet TCRdb's version contains in-frame clones alone and is incomplete. The table includes about 430,000 clones, around nine tenths detected once. In germline, CDR1 is LNHNV, CDR2 YYDKDF (reference sequence). The V gene lost 3 bases and the J gene lost 4 bases, with 10 bases spanning the gap. The CDR3 is 14 amino acids. The clonotype was recovered from a woman between 18 and 29 years old who had been exposed to COVID-19. The specimen sequenced was PBMCs or T cells enriched from blood (not recorded which). This sequence joins TRBV15 and TRBJ1-3; D uncertain. The CDR3: CATSSGSWGNTIYF. The CDR3 nucleotides read TGTGCCACCAGCAGCGGGAGCTGGGGAAACACCATATATTTT.